This T cell receptor beta chain was observed in a study of blood T cell repertoires in COVID-19 (dated by TCRdb to the early 2020s). For the wider study: Collaborator samples came from the United States, Italy and Spain and covered acute and convalescent phases of COVID-19. A freely available public database, intended as a resource for researchers studying the immune response to SARS-CoV-2, is where the repertoires were released. The sample metadata nearly always contained a de-identified subject ID, COVID-19 status, age in years and sex. The material from the prospective study consisted of cDNA or gDNA derived from T cells, B-cell-depleted T cells, or PBMCs. Samples were obtained from the ongoing ImmuneRACE study (first 160 participants) and from about 1,300 subjects provided by 6 global collaborators. Where available, HLA class I and class II types were taken from metadata supplied by the sample provider and were not determined by assay-based typing. The dataset comprised deeply sampled blood TCRbeta repertoires from subjects exposed to, actively infected with, or recovered from COVID-19.

The cysteine opens and the phenylalanine closes a CDR3 of 16 amino acids. Just CDR3 DNA is preserved here, 48 bases in frame from base 1. The germline ends are 9 bases apart after V is trimmed by 0 bases and J by 0 bases. The CDR1 and CDR2 encoded by the germline V gene are SGHTA and FQGNSA. The immunoSEQ Assay, a bias-controlled multiplex PCR, was used to amplify TCRbeta CDR3 regions from genomic DNA. Under the source paper's analysis protocol: The number of nucleated cells in each sample was estimated by amplification of reference gene primers within the assay. To quantify the absolute abundance of each unique TCRbeta CDR3 rearrangement, sequence reads were collapsed and filtered. For each sample, productive Simpson clonality was calculated as the square root of Simpson's diversity index over productive rearrangements. TCRdb's version of the immuneACCESS table is confined to in-frame rearrangements and falls short of the full clone set. An unresolved V gene accounts for under half of the shortfall where checked; the remainder is of unknown origin. V, J and clone size are taken as reported in that table, and D and trimming were inferred from the DNA itself. Present in this sample are over 20,000 clones, around 92% of which were seen just once. The ten most abundant clones make up roughly 2% of the sample.

Study-level results and caveats: The amount of clinical and demographic metadata varied by source and participant and was provided uncurated.

As concerns this clone: It lacks a known antigen. No base quality values were provided; no much bigger clone lies one nucleotide off.

Collaborating institutions collected whole blood in K2EDTA tubes following their own protocols. Collaborator samples were shipped for TCRbeta analysis as frozen whole blood, isolated PBMCs, or DNA extracted from either sample type. The material sequenced was peripheral blood. This TCR came from a human donor in a cohort sampled during active COVID-19. The chain uses TRBV7-2 and TRBJ1-5; the D gene is perhaps TRBD1, on 6 matching bases. The CDR3 corresponds to CASSLAAGDSNQPQHF. The DNA sequence is given as TGTGCCAGCAGCTTAGCCGCAGGGGATAGCAATCAGCCCCAGCATTTT.